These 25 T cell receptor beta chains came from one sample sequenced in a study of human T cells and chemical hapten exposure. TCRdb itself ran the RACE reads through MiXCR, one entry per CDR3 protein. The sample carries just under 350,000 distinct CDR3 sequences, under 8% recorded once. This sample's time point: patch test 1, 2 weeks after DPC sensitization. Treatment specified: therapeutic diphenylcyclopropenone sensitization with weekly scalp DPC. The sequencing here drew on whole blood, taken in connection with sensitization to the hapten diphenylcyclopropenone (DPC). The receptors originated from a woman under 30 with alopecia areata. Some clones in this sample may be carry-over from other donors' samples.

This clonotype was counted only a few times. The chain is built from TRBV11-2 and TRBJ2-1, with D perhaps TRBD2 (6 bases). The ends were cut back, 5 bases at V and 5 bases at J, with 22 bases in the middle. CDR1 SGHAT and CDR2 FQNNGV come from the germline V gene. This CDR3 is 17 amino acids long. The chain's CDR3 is CASSPRPFPSENNEQFF. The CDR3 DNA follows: TGTGCCAGCAGCCCACGCCCCTTTCCTAGCGAAAACAATGAGCAGTTCTTC.

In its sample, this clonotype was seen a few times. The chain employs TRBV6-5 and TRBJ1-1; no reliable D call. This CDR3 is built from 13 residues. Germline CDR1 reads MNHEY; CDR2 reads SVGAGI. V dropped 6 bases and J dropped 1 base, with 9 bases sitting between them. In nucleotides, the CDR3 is TGTGCCAGCAGGTACGACGGGAACACTGAAGCTTTCTTT. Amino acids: CASRYDGNTEAFF.

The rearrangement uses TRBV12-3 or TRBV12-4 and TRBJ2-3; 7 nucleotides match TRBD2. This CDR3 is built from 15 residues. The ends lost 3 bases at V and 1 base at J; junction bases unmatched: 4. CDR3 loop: CASSFEGGRTDTQYF. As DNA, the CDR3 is TGTGCCAGCAGTTTTGAGGGAGGGCGCACAGATACGCAGTATTTT.

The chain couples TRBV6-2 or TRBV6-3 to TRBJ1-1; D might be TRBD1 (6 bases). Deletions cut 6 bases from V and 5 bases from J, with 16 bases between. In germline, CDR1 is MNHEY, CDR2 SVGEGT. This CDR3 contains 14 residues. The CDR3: CASRLQGESTEAFF. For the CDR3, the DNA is TGTGCCAGCAGATTACAGGGCGAGTCGACTGAAGCTTTCTTT.

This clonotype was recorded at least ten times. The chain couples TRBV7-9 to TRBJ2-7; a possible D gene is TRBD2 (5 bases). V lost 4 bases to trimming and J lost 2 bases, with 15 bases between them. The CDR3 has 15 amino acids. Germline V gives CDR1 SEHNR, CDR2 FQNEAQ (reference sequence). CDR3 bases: TGTGCCAGCAGCTCAGCGGCGGACGCCCCCTACGAGCAGTACTTC. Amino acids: CASSSAADAPYEQYF.

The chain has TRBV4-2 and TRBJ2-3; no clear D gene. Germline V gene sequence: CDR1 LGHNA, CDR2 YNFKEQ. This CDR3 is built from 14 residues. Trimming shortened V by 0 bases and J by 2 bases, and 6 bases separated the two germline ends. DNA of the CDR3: TGTGCCAGCAGCCAAGATCTTTTCACAGATACGCAGTATTTT. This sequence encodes CASSQDLFTDTQYF.

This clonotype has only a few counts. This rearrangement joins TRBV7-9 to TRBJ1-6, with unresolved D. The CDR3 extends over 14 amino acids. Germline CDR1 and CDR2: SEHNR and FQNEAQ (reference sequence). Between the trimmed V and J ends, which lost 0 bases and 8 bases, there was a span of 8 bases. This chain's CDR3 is CASSLAPYDSPLHF. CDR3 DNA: TGTGCCAGCAGCTTAGCTCCTTATGATTCACCCCTCCACTTT.

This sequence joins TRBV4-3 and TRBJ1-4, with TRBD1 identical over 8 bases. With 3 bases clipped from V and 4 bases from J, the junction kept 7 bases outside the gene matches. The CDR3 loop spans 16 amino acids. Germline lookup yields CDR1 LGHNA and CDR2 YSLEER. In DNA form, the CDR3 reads TGCGCCAGCAGCCAGCCCGGGACAGGATTTAATGAAAAACTGTTTTTT. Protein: CASSQPGTGFNEKLFF.

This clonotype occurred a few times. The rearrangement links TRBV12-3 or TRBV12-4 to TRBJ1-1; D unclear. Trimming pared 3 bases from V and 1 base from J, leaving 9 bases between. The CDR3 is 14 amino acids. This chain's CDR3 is CASSFWQPNTEAFF. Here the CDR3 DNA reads TGTGCCAGCAGTTTTTGGCAACCGAACACTGAAGCTTTCTTT.

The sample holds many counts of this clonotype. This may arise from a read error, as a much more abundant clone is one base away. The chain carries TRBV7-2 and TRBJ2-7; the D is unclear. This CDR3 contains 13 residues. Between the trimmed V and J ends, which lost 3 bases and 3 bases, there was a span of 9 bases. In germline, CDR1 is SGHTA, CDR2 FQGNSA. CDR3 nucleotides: TGTGCCAGCAGCTTCACGAGGATCTACGAGCAGTACTTC. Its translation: CASSFTRIYEQYF.

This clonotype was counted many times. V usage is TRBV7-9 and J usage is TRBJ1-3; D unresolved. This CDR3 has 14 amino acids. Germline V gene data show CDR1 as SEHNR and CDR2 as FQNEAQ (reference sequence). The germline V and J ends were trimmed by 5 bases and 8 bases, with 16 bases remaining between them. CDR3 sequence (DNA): TGTGCCAGCAGCCGAATCTCCAACAAGGACACCATATATTTT. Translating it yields CASSRISNKDTIYF.

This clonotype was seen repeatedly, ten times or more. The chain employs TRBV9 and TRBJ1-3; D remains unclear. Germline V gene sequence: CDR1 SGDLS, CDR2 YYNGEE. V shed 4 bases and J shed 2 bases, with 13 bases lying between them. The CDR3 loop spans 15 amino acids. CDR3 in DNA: TGTGCCAGCAGCCCTAGAGGAAGTACTGGAAACACCATATATTTT. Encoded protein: CASSPRGSTGNTIYF.

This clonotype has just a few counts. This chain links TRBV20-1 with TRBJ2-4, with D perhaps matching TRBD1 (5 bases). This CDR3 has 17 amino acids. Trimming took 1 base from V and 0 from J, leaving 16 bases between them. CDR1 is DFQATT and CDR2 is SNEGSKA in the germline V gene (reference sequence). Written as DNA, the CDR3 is TGCAGTGCTAGAGTCGGTACAAAGGGGATAGCCAAAAACATTCAGTACTTC. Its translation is CSARVGTKGIAKNIQYF.

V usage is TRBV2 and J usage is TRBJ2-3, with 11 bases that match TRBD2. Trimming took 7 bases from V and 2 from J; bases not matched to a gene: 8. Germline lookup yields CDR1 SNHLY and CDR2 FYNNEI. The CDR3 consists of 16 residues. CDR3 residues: CASTSGGSRHTDTQYF. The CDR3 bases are TGTGCCAGCACTAGCGGGGGGTCAAGACACACAGATACGCAGTATTTT.

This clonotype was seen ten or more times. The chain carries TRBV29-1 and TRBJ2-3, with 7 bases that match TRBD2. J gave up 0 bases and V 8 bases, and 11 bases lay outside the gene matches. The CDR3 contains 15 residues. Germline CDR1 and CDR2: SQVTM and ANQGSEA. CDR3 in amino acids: CSFALTSSSTDTQYF. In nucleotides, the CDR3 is TGCAGCTTCGCCCTGACTAGCTCTAGCACAGATACGCAGTATTTT.

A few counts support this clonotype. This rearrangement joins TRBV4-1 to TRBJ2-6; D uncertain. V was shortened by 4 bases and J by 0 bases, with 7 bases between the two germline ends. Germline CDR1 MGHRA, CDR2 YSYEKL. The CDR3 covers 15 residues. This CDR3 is CASSLRASGANVLTF. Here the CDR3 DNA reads TGCGCCAGCAGCCTTCGCGCCTCTGGGGCCAACGTCCTGACTTTC.

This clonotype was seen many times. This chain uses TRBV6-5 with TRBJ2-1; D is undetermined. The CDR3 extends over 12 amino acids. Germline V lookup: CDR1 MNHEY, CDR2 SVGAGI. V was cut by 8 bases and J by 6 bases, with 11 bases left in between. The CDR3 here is CASHALANEQFF. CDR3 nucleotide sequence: TGTGCCAGCCATGCTCTCGCCAATGAGCAGTTCTTC.

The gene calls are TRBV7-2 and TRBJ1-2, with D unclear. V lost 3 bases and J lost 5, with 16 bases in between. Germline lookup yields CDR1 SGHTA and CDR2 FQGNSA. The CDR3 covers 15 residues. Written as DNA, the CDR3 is TGTGCCAGCAGCTTTAGGTTTCCTACCCTTTATGGCTACACCTTC. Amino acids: CASSFRFPTLYGYTF.

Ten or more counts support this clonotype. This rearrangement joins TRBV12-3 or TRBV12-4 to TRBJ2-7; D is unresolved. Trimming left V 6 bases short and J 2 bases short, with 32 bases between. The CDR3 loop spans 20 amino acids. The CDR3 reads CASSPLIGRGDDPWTYEQYF. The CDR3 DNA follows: TGTGCCAGCAGCCCACTTATAGGACGCGGCGATGACCCCTGGACCTACGAGCAGTACTTC.

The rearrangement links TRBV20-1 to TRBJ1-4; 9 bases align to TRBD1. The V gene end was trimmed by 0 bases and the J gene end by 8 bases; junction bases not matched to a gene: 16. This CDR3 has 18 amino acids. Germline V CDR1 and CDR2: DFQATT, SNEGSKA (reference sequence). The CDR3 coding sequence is TGCAGTGCTAGAGAAAAAGGACAGGGGTATTTCCTTAGCGAAAAACTGTTTTTT. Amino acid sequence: CSAREKGQGYFLSEKLFF.

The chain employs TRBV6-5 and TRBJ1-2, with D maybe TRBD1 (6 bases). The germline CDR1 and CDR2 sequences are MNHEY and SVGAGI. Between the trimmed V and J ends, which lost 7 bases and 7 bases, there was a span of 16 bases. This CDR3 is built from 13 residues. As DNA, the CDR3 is TGTGCCAGCACAAGGGGGGGAGGTCGTGGCTACACCTTC. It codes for CASTRGGGRGYTF.

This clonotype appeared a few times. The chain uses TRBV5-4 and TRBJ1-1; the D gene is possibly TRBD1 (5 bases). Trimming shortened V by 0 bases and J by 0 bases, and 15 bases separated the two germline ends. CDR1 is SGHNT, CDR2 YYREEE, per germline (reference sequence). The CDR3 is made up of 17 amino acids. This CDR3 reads CASSLGSGTGVNTEAFF. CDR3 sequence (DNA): TGTGCCAGCAGCTTGGGGTCCGGGACCGGAGTGAACACTGAAGCTTTCTTT.

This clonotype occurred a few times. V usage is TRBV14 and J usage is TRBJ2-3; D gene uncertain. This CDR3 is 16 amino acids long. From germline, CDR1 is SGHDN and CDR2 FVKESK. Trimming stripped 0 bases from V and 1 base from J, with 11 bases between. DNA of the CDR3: TGTGCCAGCAGCCAAGATCCCGGACCCCGCACAGATACGCAGTATTTT. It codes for CASSQDPGPRTDTQYF.

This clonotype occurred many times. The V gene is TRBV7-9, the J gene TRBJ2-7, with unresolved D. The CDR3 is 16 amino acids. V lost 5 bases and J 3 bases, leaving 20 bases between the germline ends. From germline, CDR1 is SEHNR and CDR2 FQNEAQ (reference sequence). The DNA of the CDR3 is TGTGCCAGCAGCCCACCCCTGGGTAGTGATTACTACGAGCAGTACTTC. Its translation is CASSPPLGSDYYEQYF. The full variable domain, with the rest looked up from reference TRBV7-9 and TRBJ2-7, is DTGVSQNPRHKITKRGQNVTFRCDPISEHNRLYWYRQTLGQGPEFLTYFQNEAQLEKSRLLSDRFSAERPKGSFSTLEIQRTEQGDSAMYLCASSPPLGSDYYEQYFGPGTRLTVT.

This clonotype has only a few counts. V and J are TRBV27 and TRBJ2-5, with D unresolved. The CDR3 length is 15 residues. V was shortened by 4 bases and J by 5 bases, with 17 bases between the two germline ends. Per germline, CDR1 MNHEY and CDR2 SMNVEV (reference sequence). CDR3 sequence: CASSSNRPLGETQYF. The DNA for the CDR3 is TGTGCCAGCAGTTCGAACCGCCCTCTGGGGGAGACCCAGTACTTC.